This T cell receptor beta chain was profiled in a study of blood T cells in healthy people across ages. Findings and limits, study-wide: Unsorted PBMCs prevented conclusive naive versus antigen-experienced comparison. Across samples, TCR beta diversity tracked strongly with naive T cell percentage. The recorded TCR beta diversity per million T cells decreased in a roughly linear manner with age.

The CDR3 extends over 14 amino acids. V lost 4 bases to trimming and J lost 3 bases; unmatched junction nucleotides: 4. Germline V gene sequence: CDR1 SGHRS, CDR2 YFSETQ. PCR was performed a second time for roughly 7 to 12 cycles using a sample-barcoded 5' primer and a J-beta primer mix. A 12-random-nucleotide template-switch adaptor tagged each cDNA molecule. TCRdb fed the 5' RACE reads into MiXCR, producing one record per CDR3 protein. The sample carries around 1.1 million distinct CDR3 sequences, more than 30% recorded once. This clonotype is a singleton in its sample. Its antigen is still unknown. The receptor comes from a man aged 18 to 29 in good health. Sequencing was carried out using blood. The V and J genes are TRBV5-1 and TRBJ1-1; 9 bases line up with TRBD1. In DNA form, the CDR3 reads TGCGCCAGCAGCGGGGACAGGGTTTACACTGAAGCTTTCTTT. Protein product: CASSGDRVYTEAFF.